This T cell receptor beta chain was sequenced during a study of T cell responses to AZD1222 COVID-19 vaccine. TCRdb keeps only in-frame clones here, not all; method: immunoSEQ multiplex PCR. The table shows roughly 150,000 clones, with around 91% occurring only once. Notes on the study in general: Vaccine-related CD4 TCRs covered spike, predominating at 160-218 and 743-854. Clonal diversity was possibly underestimated, and the donors were mostly white British, with more females. Two AZD1222 doses significantly raised spike-specific TCR breadth and depth over controls. Nearly half of the spike-specific TCRs reportedly recognize variant regions that carry no mutations.

Remarks on this clone: Its antigen is not identified.

The CDR3 is 15 residues long. V lost 5 bases, J lost 3 bases, and 5 bases stayed unmatched. Germline V CDR1 and CDR2: SEHNR, FQNEAQ (reference sequence). The sequence derives from an adult in good health. The specimen comprised peripheral blood, sampled on day 0 of AZD1222 vaccination. V gene TRBV7-9 combines with J gene TRBJ2-2; 8 nucleotides line up with TRBD2. In DNA form, the CDR3 reads TGTGCCAGCAGCGCGGGGGGAGGATACACCGGGGAGCTGTTTTTT. It translates to CASSAGGGYTGELFF.